The T cell receptor beta chain described here comes from a study of Tregs in tolerant kidney transplant recipients. Study-level points and caveats: No direct test of biological reproducibility was done here. Validation in larger populations is needed because few patients were studied.

Sequenced by immunoSEQ multiplex PCR; TCRdb stores in-frame clones only, minus some. The sample holds about 56,000 clones, about four fifths seen once. CD4+CD25+CD127- Tregs, CD4+CD25- non-Tregs, CD4 and CD8 cells were sorted. Trimming cost V 1 base and J 1 base, with 7 bases left between them. The CDR3 extends over 14 amino acids. The germline CDR1 and CDR2 sequences are GTSNPN and SVGIG (reference sequence). A word on this clone: Its antigen is undetermined.

The clonotype originates from a human donor in good health. V and J are TRBV30 and TRBJ2-2, with D uncertain. Specimen: CD4+ T cells from blood. The CDR3 bases are TGTGCCTGGAGTGGCGATATGAACACCGGGGAGCTGTTTTTT. It codes for CAWSGDMNTGELFF. The full variable domain, rest sourced from reference TRBV30 and TRBJ2-2, is SQTIHQWPATLVQPVGSPLSLECTVEGTSNPNLYWYRQAAGRGLQLLFYSVGIGQISSEVPQNLSASRPQDRQFILSSKKLLLSDSGFYLCAWSGDMNTGELFFGEGSRLTVL.